Given below is one T cell receptor beta chain in context. What it recognizes is unknown. Method: immunoSEQ multiplex PCR; TCRdb's copy keeps in-frame clones and lacks some. Here the sample spans 700,000 to 950,000 clones, around 96% being singletons. This specimen comes from a study of shared clonotypes between healthy human individuals. Looking at the study overall: The donor group consisted of two women and three men, aged 18 to 49. Study results and caveats: Sharing of clonotypes among donors was expected to vary with sequencing depth. There were few donors, and this limited the genetic and exposure-history diversity represented. Rarefaction demonstrated incomplete sorted-subset sequencing despite large depth.

It was CD45RO-negative cells, positively selected for CCR7, that made up naive CD8 cells, with terminally differentiated effector memory CD45RA+ cells excluded. The V and J ends lost 3 bases and 2 bases respectively, with 9 bases between them. CDR1 SGDLS and CDR2 YYNGEE come from the germline V gene. The CDR3 has 14 residues. This TCR was sampled from a man aged 30 to 39 in good health. The chain has TRBV9 and TRBJ1-3, with TRBD1 as a possible D gene (6 bases). Source material: naive CD8+ T cells sorted from blood. The CDR3 protein is CASSGTGTGNTIYF. The CDR3, as DNA: TGTGCCAGCAGCGGAACAGGGACTGGAAACACCATATATTTT.